This T cell receptor (beta chain) was captured in a study of blood T cell repertoires in COVID-19. Study in general: From T cells, B-cell-depleted T cells, or PBMCs came the material, which was cDNA or gDNA.

V gave up 1 base and J gave up 5 bases, with 22 bases separating them. CDR1 WSHSY and CDR2 SAAADI come from the germline V gene. This CDR3 has 18 residues. Only in-frame clones appear in the TCRdb table, and some are missing; sequencing was by immunoSEQ multiplex PCR. The sample includes under 200,000 clones, more than 75% of them seen just once. This clone has only one observation. The sequence was obtained from a man aged 55 to 70 with COVID-19, enrolled during active disease. What was sequenced was peripheral blood. The genes are TRBV10-2 and TRBJ2-3; TRBD1 is a possible D gene (5 bases). CDR3 sequence: CASSEFTYGTIRGDTQYF. Written as DNA, the CDR3 is TGCGCCAGCAGTGAGTTTACGTATGGCACAATAAGGGGAGATACGCAGTATTTT.